This T cell receptor (beta chain) was sequenced in a study of shared clonotypes between healthy human individuals. This clone has just one count. The method was immunoSEQ multiplex PCR; TCRdb's version includes in-frame clones alone and lacks a portion of them. There are over a million clones in the sample; about 98.5% occur only once, and approximately 0.4% lies in the top ten. This TCR was sampled from a man aged 30-40 years in good health. The sample was naive CD4+ T cells sorted from blood. The subset here: CD45RA+ positively selected.

The CDR3 protein is CASSAGQFTGELFF. The CDR3 nucleotides are TGTGCCAGCAGTGCTGGACAGTTCACCGGGGAGCTGTTTTTT. This chain links TRBV6-9 with TRBJ2-2; a weak D match, TRBD1 (6 bases). Germline V CDR1 and CDR2: MNHGY, SVAAGI. The CDR3 length is 14 residues. V dropped 5 bases and J dropped 4 bases, with 11 bases sitting between them.